This T cell receptor beta chain is drawn from a study of T cell repertoires in cytomegalovirus infection. Turning to the study itself: The public TCR beta signatures pointed to both CMV infection and matching HLA type.

Study-wide points: Public TCR beta family frequency separated CMV-and-HLA carriers, including in an independent cohort. Clonotypes of TCR beta that were HLA-C-restricted and CMV-specific dominated the ex vivo response.

Germline assignment: CDR1 SGHTA and CDR2 FQGNSA. The V end lost 7 bases, the J end lost 1 base, and 8 bases lay between the germline ends. The CDR3 loop spans 14 amino acids. This clonotype turned up a few times. Its target is unknown. One entry per CDR3 protein results from TCRdb running MiXCR on the reads. The top ten clones hold about a quarter of a sample with over 150,000 distinct CDR3 sequences, under 15% of them seen once. The rearrangement links TRBV7-2 to TRBJ2-6; TRBD2 is a possible D gene (5 bases). This clonotype was sampled from a human donor in good health (CMV status not recorded). Some clones in this sample may be carry-over from other donors' samples. The sequenced sample was PBMCs. The CDR3 region has the DNA TGTGCCAGCACGAGGGCGTCTGGGGCCAACGTCCTGACTTTC. Its protein product is CASTRASGANVLTF.